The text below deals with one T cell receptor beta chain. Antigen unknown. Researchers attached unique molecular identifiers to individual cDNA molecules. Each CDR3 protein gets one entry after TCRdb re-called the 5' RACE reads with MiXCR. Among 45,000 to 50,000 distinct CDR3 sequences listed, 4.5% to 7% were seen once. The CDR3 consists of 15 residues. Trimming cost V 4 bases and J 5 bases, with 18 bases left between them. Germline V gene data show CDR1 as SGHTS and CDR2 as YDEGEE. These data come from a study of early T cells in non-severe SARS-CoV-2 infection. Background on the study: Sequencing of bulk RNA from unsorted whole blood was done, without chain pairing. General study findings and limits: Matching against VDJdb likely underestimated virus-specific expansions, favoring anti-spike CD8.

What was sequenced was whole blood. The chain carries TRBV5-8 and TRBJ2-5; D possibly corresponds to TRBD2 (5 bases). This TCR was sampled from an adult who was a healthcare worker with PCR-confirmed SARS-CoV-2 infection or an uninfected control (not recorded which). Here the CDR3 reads CASSNGDAGHETQYF. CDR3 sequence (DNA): TGTGCCAGCAGCAACGGAGATGCGGGCCACGAGACCCAGTACTTC.